These T cell receptor beta chains were read from a single sample in a study of blood T cell repertoires in COVID-19. Libraries were prepared by immunoSEQ multiplex PCR; TCRdb keeps only in-frame clonotypes and omits some of them. The sample lists tens of thousands of clones; approximately 88% were seen once. The sample consisted of peripheral blood. The receptors here all came from a human donor with active COVID-19. The donor label of this sample is uncertain. The CDR3 runs from the conserved cysteine through the conserved F or W. The order of the fields is clone size, CDR3 length, V gene, D gene, J gene, CDR3 DNA, CDR3 protein. D genes are given only for firm matches. Size tells how often a clone was seen (once, few, many) or the class of an expanded clone, and some rows leave it out.

.	14	TRBV15	.	TRBJ2-1	TGTGCCACCAGCGGGGGGCGGGGGTTCAATGAGCAGTTCTTC	CATSGGRGFNEQFF
.	12	TRBV25-1	.	TRBJ1-6	TGTGCCAGCAGTAGGGCGGGCTCACCCCTCCACTTT	CASSRAGSPLHF
.	13	TRBV4-2	.	TRBJ2-7	TGTGCCAGCGGGGAGGGGGGGCGAAGCGAGCAGTACTTC	CASGEGGRSEQYF
.	15	TRBV11-1	.	TRBJ2-3	TGTGCCAGCAGCTTAGCGCCGGGGAACACAGATACGCAGTATTTT	CASSLAPGNTDTQYF
few	16	TRBV3-1/TRBV3-2	TRBD1	TRBJ1-2	TGTGCCAGCAGCCAAGGTTTGGACAGGGCTCTTGTCGGCTACACCTTC	CASSQGLDRALVGYTF
.	14	TRBV19	.	TRBJ2-3	TGTGCCAGTAGTATTTGGCTAGCCGGAGATACGCAGTATTTT	CASSIWLAGDTQYF
.	14	TRBV18	.	TRBJ2-6	TGTGCCAGCTCACCATTATCCGGGGCCAACGTCCTGACTTTC	CASSPLSGANVLTF
few	15	TRBV6-5	TRBD1	TRBJ1-5	TGTGCCAGCAGCCCCGGGACAGGAGGACCTCAGCCCCAGCATTTT	CASSPGTGGPQPQHF
.	16	TRBV4-3	.	TRBJ2-7	TGCGCCAGCAGCCAAGGTAGAGCCGGACTGTCCTACGAGCAGTACTTC	CASSQGRAGLSYEQYF
.	13	TRBV2	.	TRBJ1-1	TGTGCCAGCGCTCCCACAGGGCCTTCTGAAGCTTTCTTT	CASAPTGPSEAFF
.	13	TRBV28	.	TRBJ2-3	TGTGCCGGAACCCGCCGAGGGGGAGATACGCAGTATTTT	CAGTRRGGDTQYF
.	14	TRBV5-1	.	TRBJ1-2	TGCGCCAGCAGCCTGGATACCAGAAACTATGGCTACACCTTC	CASSLDTRNYGYTF
few	18	TRBV7-9	TRBD2	TRBJ2-1	TGTGCCAGCAGCTTAGCACGGGGCGCGGCGGGAGGTGGTAATGAGCAGTTCTTC	CASSLARGAAGGGNEQFF
.	15	TRBV25-1	TRBD1	TRBJ1-6	TGTGCCAGCAGGGAGGACAGGGGGAATTCTTCACCCCTCCACTTT	CASREDRGNSSPLHF
once	16	TRBV15	TRBD1	TRBJ1-5	TGTGCCACCAGCAGGAACAGGGGGACTAGCAATCAGCCCCAGCATTTT	CATSRNRGTSNQPQHF
few	18	TRBV28	TRBD1	TRBJ2-7	TGTGCCAGCAGTTTATCGGGACAGGGGGCTATCTTTGGGTACGAGCAGTACTTC	CASSLSGQGAIFGYEQYF
.	11	TRBV29-1	.	TRBJ2-3	TGCAGCGTTGATGTCGGGGATACGCAGTATTTT	CSVDVGDTQYF
few	15	TRBV6-2/TRBV6-3	TRBD2	TRBJ2-3	TGTGCCAGCAGCGGGACTAGCGGAAAGGCAGATACGCAGTATTTT	CASSGTSGKADTQYF
.	15	TRBV10-3	TRBD1	TRBJ2-2	TGTGCCATGGCTGCAGGGGGCAAGGACACCGGGGAGCTGTTTTTT	CAMAAGGKDTGELFF
.	15	TRBV28	TRBD1	TRBJ1-1	TGTGCCAGCAGTTACGACAGGGGAGGTTACAGTGAAGCTTTCTTT	CASSYDRGGYSEAFF
.	12	TRBV11-1	.	TRBJ1-2	TGTGCCAGCAGCTTATCCACCGGGGGCTACACCTTC	CASSLSTGGYTF
.	13	TRBV6-5	.	TRBJ1-1	TGTGCCAGCAGTCCCCGGGGTGACACTGAAGCTTTCTTT	CASSPRGDTEAFF
.	15	TRBV5-4	.	TRBJ2-5	TGTGCCAGCAGCTTGAAGTCGCAGGGCCAAGAGACCCAGTACTTC	CASSLKSQGQETQYF
.	15	TRBV10-3	TRBD2	TRBJ2-7	TGTGCCATCAGCTTGGGGACTAGCGGTCCCTACGAGCAGTACTTC	CAISLGTSGPYEQYF
.	16	TRBV5-1	TRBD2	TRBJ2-3	TGCGCCAGCAGCCATGGCTCTAGCGGGGGCACAGATACGCAGTATTTT	CASSHGSSGGTDTQYF
.	15	TRBV27	.	TRBJ1-5	TGTGCCAGCAGTTTATACAGGACTAGCAATCAGCCCCAGCATTTT	CASSLYRTSNQPQHF
once	18	TRBV7-3	.	TRBJ2-2	TGTGCCAGCAGCTTAAACTCCCTGACAGCTAAAAACACCGGGGAGCTGTTTTTT	CASSLNSLTAKNTGELFF
.	14	TRBV2	.	TRBJ1-3	TGTGCCAGCAGTGAGAGGCGGAATGGAAACACCATATATTTT	CASSERRNGNTIYF
.	15	TRBV2	TRBD1	TRBJ1-6	TGTGCCAGCAGTGACCTCGACAGGGCGGCTTCACCCCTCCACTTT	CASSDLDRAASPLHF
.	17	TRBV7-4	TRBD1	TRBJ1-1	TGTGCCAGCAGCTTAGTGAGGCCAAGGACAGGGATCGCTGAAGCTTTCTTT	CASSLVRPRTGIAEAFF
.	19	TRBV4-1	TRBD2	TRBJ2-5	TGCGCCAGCAGCCAAAAAGTCACTAGCGGGAGGGGACCACAAGAGACCCAGTACTTC	CASSQKVTSGRGPQETQYF
.	15	TRBV4-2	TRBD2	TRBJ2-5	TGTGCCAGCAGCCGTAGCGGGGGAACCCAAGAGACCCAGTACTTC	CASSRSGGTQETQYF
.	15	TRBV18	.	TRBJ1-4	TGTGCCAGCTCACAAAGCCCGGGGGTGCTCGAAAAACTATTTTTT	CASSQSPGVLEKLFF
.	15	TRBV2	TRBD1	TRBJ2-7	TGTGCCAGCGGCGAAGGTGGGACAGGGGCCTACGAGCAGTACTTC	CASGEGGTGAYEQYF
.	14	TRBV5-1	.	TRBJ1-1	TGCGCCAGCAGCTTGAGGTGGCGGGACACTGAAGCTTTCTTT	CASSLRWRDTEAFF
.	11	TRBV2	.	TRBJ2-1	TGTGCCAGCAGTCCTTACAATGAGCAGTTCTTC	CASSPYNEQFF
.	15	TRBV2	TRBD1	TRBJ1-5	TGTGCCAGCAGACTACAGGGGGCAGGTAATCAGCCCCAGCATTTT	CASRLQGAGNQPQHF
.	16	TRBV18	TRBD2	TRBJ2-1	TGTGCCAGCTCACATTCACTAGCGGGATCGGGGTATGAGCAGTTCTTC	CASSHSLAGSGYEQFF
.	16	TRBV5-6	.	TRBJ2-7	TGTGCCAGCAGCTTTTTCATTGGGACTGAGACCTACGAGCAGTACTTC	CASSFFIGTETYEQYF
once	14	TRBV18	.	TRBJ1-4	TGTGCCAGCTCACCGGTTAGCACTAATGAAAAACTGTTTTTT	CASSPVSTNEKLFF
few	16	TRBV7-2	.	TRBJ2-5	TGTGCCAGCAGCTTATCAGCATCCGGCGGTCAAGAGACCCAGTACTTC	CASSLSASGGQETQYF
.	14	TRBV25-1	.	TRBJ1-3	TGTGCCAGCAGGCCCGGTCGCTCTGGAAACACCATATATTTT	CASRPGRSGNTIYF
.	14	TRBV25-1	TRBD2	TRBJ2-5	TGTGCCAGCAGTGAATCCGGGGGGGTCGAGACCCAGTACTTC	CASSESGGVETQYF
.	16	TRBV6-4	TRBD2	TRBJ2-1	TGTGCCAGCAGTGAAGGGACTAGTTTCGCCCACAATGAGCAGTTCTTC	CASSEGTSFAHNEQFF
.	13	TRBV5-1	.	TRBJ1-1	TGCGCCAGCAGTTGGGCAGTGAACACTGAAGCTTTCTTT	CASSWAVNTEAFF
.	15	TRBV5-1	TRBD1	TRBJ2-7	TGCGCCAGCAGCTGGGGGGACAGGGATGCCTACGAGCAGTACTTC	CASSWGDRDAYEQYF
.	13	TRBV10-2	.	TRBJ1-6	TGCGCCAGCAGTGAGACAGTAAATTCACCCCTCCACTTT	CASSETVNSPLHF
few	18	TRBV7-3	TRBD2	TRBJ2-2	TGTGCCAGCAGCGCGAAAAGGACTAGCGGGAGTAACACCGGGGAGCTGTTTTTT	CASSAKRTSGSNTGELFF
.	14	TRBV6-2/TRBV6-3	.	TRBJ1-1	TGTGCCAGCAGCCGACTGACAGAGAACACTGAAGCTTTCTTT	CASSRLTENTEAFF
.	14	TRBV4-3	TRBD1	TRBJ2-3	TGCGCCAGCAGCCAACCAGGGGGAGTGGATACGCAGTATTTT	CASSQPGGVDTQYF
.	20	TRBV7-3	TRBD2	TRBJ2-6	TGTGCCAGCAGCTTAACTGGGACTAGCGGGGGAGCATCTGGGGCCAACGTCCTGACTTTC	CASSLTGTSGGASGANVLTF
.	14	TRBV5-1	TRBD1	TRBJ2-7	TGCGCCAGCAGCTTAGGACAGGGCTCGGGGGAGCAGTACTTC	CASSLGQGSGEQYF
.	13	TRBV27	.	TRBJ1-6	TGTGCCAGCAGTTTTTTGTCTTATTCACCCCTCCACTTT	CASSFLSYSPLHF
.	16	TRBV6-5	.	TRBJ2-5	TGTGCCAGCAGTTACTCAGGGGGGGCTAGCCAAGAGACCCAGTACTTC	CASSYSGGASQETQYF
.	17	TRBV5-1	TRBD1	TRBJ2-1	TGCGCCAGCAGTCGAGAGGGGGCGGGTGGGAAGTACAATGAGCAGTTCTTC	CASSREGAGGKYNEQFF
.	14	TRBV11-3	.	TRBJ1-1	TGTGCCAGCAGCTTTGACAGTGAGTCCACTGAAGCTTTCTTT	CASSFDSESTEAFF
.	13	TRBV5-6	TRBD1	TRBJ2-7	TGTGCCAGCAGCTTAGACAGGGCCCGAGAGCAGTACTTC	CASSLDRAREQYF
.	15	TRBV7-2	.	TRBJ2-7	TGTGCCAGCAGCTTATCTAGCGCCAGCTCCTACGAGCAGTACTTC	CASSLSSASSYEQYF